A selection of T cell receptor beta chains follows, all from one sample in a study of blood T cell repertoires in COVID-19. Using immunoSEQ multiplex PCR, the repertoire was profiled, and TCRdb retains in-frame clones only, with some absent. The table has 95,000 to 100,000 clones, about 89% seen once. Sequencing was performed on peripheral blood. Source of these receptors: a man aged 45-65 years with acute or convalescent COVID-19. Each CDR3 is given with its conserved first and last residue. The D gene is left open where the match is weak. Rows give clone size only sometimes, using once, few, many, or a class for an expanded clone.

d_call	j_call	clone_size	v_call	cdr3_aa	cdr3_nt
.	TRBJ1-4	.	TRBV30	CAWSTAAGIKLFF	TGTGCCTGGAGTACCGCGGCAGGGATCAAACTGTTTTTT
TRBD1	TRBJ1-5	few	TRBV18	CASSVKTGSQPQHF	TGTGCCAGCTCAGTAAAGACAGGGTCGCAGCCCCAGCATTTT
TRBD1	TRBJ2-5	.	TRBV7-9	CASSSGQYQETQYF	TGTGCCAGCAGCTCGGGACAGTACCAAGAGACCCAGTACTTC
TRBD2	TRBJ2-5	.	TRBV11-2	CASTNSGGARETQYF	TGTGCCAGCACCAATAGCGGGGGGGCCCGAGAGACCCAGTACTTC
TRBD1	TRBJ1-4	.	TRBV5-1	CASSPTGGQGEKLFF	TGCGCCAGCAGCCCAACAGGGGGTCAAGGAGAAAAACTGTTTTTT
TRBD1	TRBJ1-5	.	TRBV27	CASRYTGVWSNQPQHF	TGTGCCAGCAGATATACAGGGGTTTGGAGCAATCAGCCCCAGCATTTT
.	TRBJ2-7	.	TRBV10-2	CASRDPGYYEQYF	TGCGCCAGCAGAGACCCGGGATACTACGAGCAGTACTTC
TRBD1	TRBJ2-7	.	TRBV2	CASRMTGGLEQYF	TGTGCCAGCAGGATGACAGGGGGCTTGGAGCAGTACTTC
.	TRBJ1-2	.	TRBV5-4	CASSSGTGYSGYTF	TGTGCCAGCAGCTCAGGTACGGGGTACAGTGGCTACACCTTC
.	TRBJ2-1	.	TRBV18	CASSLGRTTRSNEQFF	TGTGCCAGCTCTCTGGGTCGAACTACAAGGAGCAATGAGCAGTTCTTC
TRBD1	TRBJ2-3	once	TRBV28	CASSTRQGNATDTQYF	TGTGCCAGCAGTACCAGACAGGGGAATGCGACAGATACGCAGTATTTT
.	TRBJ2-3	.	TRBV29-1	CSVDGTRGLTDTQYF	TGCAGCGTTGATGGTACTAGAGGGCTCACAGATACGCAGTATTTT
.	TRBJ1-5	.	TRBV2	CASSEWQFNQPQHF	TGTGCCAGCAGTGAATGGCAGTTCAATCAGCCCCAGCATTTT
.	TRBJ2-7	.	TRBV29-1	CSVEGDGKGSYEQYF	TGCAGCGTTGAAGGAGACGGGAAGGGCTCCTACGAGCAGTACTTC
TRBD2	TRBJ2-7	.	TRBV5-1	CASSQGLAGAYEQYF	TGCGCCAGCAGCCAAGGACTAGCGGGCGCCTACGAGCAGTACTTC
TRBD2	TRBJ2-7	.	TRBV20-1	CSASGAGGSLGGDEQYF	TGCAGTGCTAGTGGAGCGGGGGGATCCCTCGGGGGAGACGAGCAGTACTTC
TRBD1	TRBJ1-1	.	TRBV11-3	CASSPLLQGSPEAFF	TGTGCCAGCAGCCCCCTCCTACAGGGGTCCCCTGAAGCTTTCTTT
.	TRBJ2-5	.	TRBV7-6	CASSLLPTLKETQYF	TGTGCCAGCAGCTTATTGCCTACCCTAAAAGAGACCCAGTACTTC
TRBD1	TRBJ2-3	.	TRBV11-3	CASSLVQGASQYF	TGTGCCAGCAGCTTAGTCCAGGGGGCTTCGCAGTATTTT
.	TRBJ1-6	.	TRBV7-9	CASSLKGVSPLHF	TGTGCCAGCAGCTTAAAGGGAGTTTCACCCCTCCACTTT
.	TRBJ1-1	.	TRBV4-1	CASSQAPVNLNTEAFF	TGCGCCAGCAGCCAAGCCCCGGTCAACCTGAACACTGAAGCTTTCTTT
TRBD1	TRBJ1-3	few	TRBV7-2	CASSHDRGPGNTIYF	TGTGCCAGCAGCCACGACAGGGGGCCTGGAAACACCATATATTTT
TRBD2	TRBJ2-6	once	TRBV7-9	CASSLAGGGTSGANVLTF	TGTGCCAGCAGCTTAGCGGGCGGGGGAACCTCTGGGGCCAACGTCCTGACTTTC
.	TRBJ2-1	.	TRBV29-1	CSVVGRDLFF	TGCAGCGTCGTGGGGCGGGACTTGTTCTTC
.	TRBJ1-1	.	TRBV7-3	CASSFSTGSGAFF	TGTGCCAGCAGCTTTTCAACAGGGTCGGGAGCTTTCTTT
.	TRBJ2-7	.	TRBV5-1	CASSSRTSVGEQYF	TGCGCCAGCAGCTCTCGGACTTCGGTGGGCGAGCAGTACTTC
.	TRBJ1-1	.	TRBV7-2	CASSFQDRSTEAFF	TGTGCCAGCAGCTTCCAAGACAGGAGTACTGAAGCTTTCTTT
.	TRBJ1-1	few	TRBV27	CASAINSRNTEAFF	TGTGCCAGCGCGATTAATTCGCGGAACACTGAAGCTTTCTTT
TRBD2	TRBJ2-7	.	TRBV5-4	CASSLGSSGGLSYEQYF	TGTGCCAGCAGCTTAGGCTCCAGCGGGGGGCTCTCCTACGAGCAGTACTTC